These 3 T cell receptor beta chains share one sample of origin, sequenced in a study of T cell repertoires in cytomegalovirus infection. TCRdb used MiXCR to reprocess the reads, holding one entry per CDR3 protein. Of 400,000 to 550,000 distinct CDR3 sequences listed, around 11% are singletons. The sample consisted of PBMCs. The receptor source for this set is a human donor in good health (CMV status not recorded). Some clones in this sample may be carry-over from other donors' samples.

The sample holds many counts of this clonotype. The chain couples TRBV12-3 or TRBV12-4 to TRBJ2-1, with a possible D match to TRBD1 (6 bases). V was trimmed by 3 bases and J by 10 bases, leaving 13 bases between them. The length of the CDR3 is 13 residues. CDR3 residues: CASSLGASWEQFF. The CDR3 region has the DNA TGTGCCAGCAGTTTGGGGGCTAGTTGGGAGCAGTTCTTC.

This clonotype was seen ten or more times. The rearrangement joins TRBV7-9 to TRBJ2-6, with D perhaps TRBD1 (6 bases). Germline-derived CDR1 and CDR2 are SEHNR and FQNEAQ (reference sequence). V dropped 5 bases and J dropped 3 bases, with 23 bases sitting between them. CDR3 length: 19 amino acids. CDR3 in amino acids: CASSPRSGTTTNGANVLTF. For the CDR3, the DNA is TGTGCCAGCAGCCCCCGTTCCGGGACAACGACTAATGGGGCCAACGTCCTGACTTTC. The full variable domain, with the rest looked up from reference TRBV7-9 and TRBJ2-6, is DTGVSQNPRHKITKRGQNVTFRCDPISEHNRLYWYRQTLGQGPEFLTYFQNEAQLEKSRLLSDRFSAERPKGSFSTLEIQRTEQGDSAMYLCASSPRSGTTTNGANVLTFGAGSRLTVL.

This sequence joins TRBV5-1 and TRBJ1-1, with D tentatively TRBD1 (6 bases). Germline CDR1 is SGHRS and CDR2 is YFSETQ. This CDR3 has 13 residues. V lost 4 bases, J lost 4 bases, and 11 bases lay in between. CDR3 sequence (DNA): TGCGCCAGCAGCAGGGGGGTGGGCACTGAAGCTTTCTTT. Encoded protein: CASSRGVGTEAFF.